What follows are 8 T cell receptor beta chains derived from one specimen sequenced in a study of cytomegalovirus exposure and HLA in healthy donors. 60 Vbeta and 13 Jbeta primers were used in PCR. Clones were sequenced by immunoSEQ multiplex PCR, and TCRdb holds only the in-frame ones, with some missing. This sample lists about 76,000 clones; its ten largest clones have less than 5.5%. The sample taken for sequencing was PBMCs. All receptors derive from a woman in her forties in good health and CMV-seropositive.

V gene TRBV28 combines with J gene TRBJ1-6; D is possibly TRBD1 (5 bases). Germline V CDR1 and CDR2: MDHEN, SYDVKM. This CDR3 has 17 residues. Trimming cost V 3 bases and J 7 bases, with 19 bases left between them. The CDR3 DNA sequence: TGTGCCAGCAGTTTCCCCTATCTCCAGGGCGGAAATTCACCCCTCCACTTT. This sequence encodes CASSFPYLQGGNSPLHF.

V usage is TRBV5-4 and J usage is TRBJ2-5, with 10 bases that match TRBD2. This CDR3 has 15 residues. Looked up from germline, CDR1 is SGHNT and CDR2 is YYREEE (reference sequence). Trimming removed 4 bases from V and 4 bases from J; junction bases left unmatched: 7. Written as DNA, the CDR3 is TGTGCCAGCAGCCCAAGGACTAGCGGAGGAGAGACCCAGTACTTC. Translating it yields CASSPRTSGGETQYF. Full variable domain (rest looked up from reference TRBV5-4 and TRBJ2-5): ETGVTQSPTHLIKTRGQQVTLRCSSQSGHNTVSWYQQALGQGPQFIFQYYREEENGRGNFPPRFSGLQFPNYSSELNVNALELDDSALYLCASSPRTSGGETQYFGPGTRLLVL.

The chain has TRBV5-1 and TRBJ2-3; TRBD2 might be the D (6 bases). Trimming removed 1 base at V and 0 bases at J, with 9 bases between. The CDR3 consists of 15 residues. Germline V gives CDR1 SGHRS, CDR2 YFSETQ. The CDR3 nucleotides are TGCGCCAGCAGCTTGTCGGAGGGAAGCACAGATACGCAGTATTTT. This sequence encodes CASSLSEGSTDTQYF. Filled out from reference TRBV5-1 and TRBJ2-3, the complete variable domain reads KAGVTQTPRYLIKTRGQQVTLSCSPISGHRSVSWYQQTPGQGLQFLFEYFSETQRNKGNFPGRFSGRQFSNSRSEMNVSTLELGDSALYLCASSLSEGSTDTQYFGPGTRLTVL.

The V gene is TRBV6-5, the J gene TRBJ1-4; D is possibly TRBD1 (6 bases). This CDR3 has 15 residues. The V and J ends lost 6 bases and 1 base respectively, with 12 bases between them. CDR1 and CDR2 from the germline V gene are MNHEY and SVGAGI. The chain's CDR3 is CASSPGGRTNEKLFF. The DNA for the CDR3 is TGTGCCAGCAGCCCGGGGGGCAGAACTAATGAAAAACTGTTTTTT.

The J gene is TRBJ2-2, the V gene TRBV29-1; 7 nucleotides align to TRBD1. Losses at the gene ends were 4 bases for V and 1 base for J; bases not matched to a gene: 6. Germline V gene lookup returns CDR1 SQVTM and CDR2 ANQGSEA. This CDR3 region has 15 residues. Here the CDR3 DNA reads TGCAGCGTTGCTATCCGGGACAGGAACACCGGGGAGCTGTTTTTT. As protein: CSVAIRDRNTGELFF.

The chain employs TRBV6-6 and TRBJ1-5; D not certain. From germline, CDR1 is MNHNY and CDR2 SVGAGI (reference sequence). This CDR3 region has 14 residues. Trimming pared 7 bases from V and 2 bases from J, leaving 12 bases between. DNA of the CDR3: TGTGCCAGCAAGGGAGGTGCGCGCAATCAGCCCCAGCATTTT. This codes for CASKGGARNQPQHF.

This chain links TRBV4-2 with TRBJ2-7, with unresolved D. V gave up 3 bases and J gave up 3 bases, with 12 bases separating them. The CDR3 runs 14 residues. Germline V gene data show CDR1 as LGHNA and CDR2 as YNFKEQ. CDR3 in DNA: TGTGCCAGCAGCCATCAACAGAGCCTCTACGAGCAGTACTTC. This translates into CASSHQQSLYEQYF.

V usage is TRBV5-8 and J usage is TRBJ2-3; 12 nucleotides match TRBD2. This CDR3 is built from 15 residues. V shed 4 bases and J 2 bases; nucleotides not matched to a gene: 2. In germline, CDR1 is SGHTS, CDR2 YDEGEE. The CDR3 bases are TGTGCCAGCAGCAGGACTAGCGGGAACACAGATACGCAGTATTTT. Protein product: CASSRTSGNTDTQYF.